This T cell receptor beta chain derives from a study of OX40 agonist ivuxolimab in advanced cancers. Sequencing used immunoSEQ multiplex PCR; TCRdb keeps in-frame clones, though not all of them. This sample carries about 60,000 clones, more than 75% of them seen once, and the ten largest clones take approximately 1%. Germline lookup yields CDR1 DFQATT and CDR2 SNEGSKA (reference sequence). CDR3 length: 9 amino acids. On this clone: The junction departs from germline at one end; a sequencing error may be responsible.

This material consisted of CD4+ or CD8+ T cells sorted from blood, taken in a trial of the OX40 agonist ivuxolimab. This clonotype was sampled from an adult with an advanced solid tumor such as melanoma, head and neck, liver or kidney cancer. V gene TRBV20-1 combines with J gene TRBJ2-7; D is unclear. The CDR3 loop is CSARDSVDF. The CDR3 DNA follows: TGCAGTGCTAGAGATAGTGTGGACTTC.